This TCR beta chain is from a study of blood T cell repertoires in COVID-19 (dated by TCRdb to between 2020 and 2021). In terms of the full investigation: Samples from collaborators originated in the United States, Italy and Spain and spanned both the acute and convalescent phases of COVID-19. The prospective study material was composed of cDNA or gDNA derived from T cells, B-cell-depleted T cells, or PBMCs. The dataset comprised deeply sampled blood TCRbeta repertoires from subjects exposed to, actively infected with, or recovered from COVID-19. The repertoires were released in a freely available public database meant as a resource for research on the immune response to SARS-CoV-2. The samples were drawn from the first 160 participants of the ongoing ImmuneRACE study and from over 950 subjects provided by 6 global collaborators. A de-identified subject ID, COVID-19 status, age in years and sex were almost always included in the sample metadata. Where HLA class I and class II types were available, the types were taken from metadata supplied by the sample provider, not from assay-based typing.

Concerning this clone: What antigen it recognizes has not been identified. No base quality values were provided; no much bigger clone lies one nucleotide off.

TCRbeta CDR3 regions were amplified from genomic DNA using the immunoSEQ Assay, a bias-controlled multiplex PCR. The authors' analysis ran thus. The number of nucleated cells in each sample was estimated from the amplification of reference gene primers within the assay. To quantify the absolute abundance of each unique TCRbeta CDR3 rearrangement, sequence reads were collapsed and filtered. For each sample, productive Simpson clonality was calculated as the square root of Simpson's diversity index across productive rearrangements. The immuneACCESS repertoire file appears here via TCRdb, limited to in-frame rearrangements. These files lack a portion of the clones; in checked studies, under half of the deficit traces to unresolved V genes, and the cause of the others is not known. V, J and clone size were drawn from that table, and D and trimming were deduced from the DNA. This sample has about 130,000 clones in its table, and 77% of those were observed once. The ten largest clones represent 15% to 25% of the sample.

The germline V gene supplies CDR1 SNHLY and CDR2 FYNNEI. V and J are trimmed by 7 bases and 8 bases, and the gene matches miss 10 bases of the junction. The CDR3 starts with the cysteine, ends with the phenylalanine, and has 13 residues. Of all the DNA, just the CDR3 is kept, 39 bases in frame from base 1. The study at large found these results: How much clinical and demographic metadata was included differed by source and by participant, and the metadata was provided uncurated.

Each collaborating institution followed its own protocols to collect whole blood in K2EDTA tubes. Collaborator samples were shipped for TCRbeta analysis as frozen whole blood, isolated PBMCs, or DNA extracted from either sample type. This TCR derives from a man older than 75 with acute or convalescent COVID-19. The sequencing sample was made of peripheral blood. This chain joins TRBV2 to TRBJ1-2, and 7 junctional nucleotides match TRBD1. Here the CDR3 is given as CASIRGRSAGYTF. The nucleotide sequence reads TGTGCCAGCATTAGGGGGCGGTCTGCGGGCTACACCTTC.